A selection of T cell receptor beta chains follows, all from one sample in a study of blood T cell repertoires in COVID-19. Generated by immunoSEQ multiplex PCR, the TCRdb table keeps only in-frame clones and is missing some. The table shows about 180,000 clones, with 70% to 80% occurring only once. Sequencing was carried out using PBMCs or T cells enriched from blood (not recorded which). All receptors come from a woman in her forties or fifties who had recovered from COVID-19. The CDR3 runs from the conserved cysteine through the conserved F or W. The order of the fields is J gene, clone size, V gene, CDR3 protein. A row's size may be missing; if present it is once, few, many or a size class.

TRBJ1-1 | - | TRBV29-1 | CSVRILEDTEAFF
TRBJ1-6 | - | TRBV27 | CASSLLFGQKRVSPLHF
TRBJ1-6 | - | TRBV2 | CASSTDSNNSPLHF
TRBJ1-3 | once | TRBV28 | CASRTWTGGNTIYF
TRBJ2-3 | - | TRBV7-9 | CASSSSGLAGNTDTQYF
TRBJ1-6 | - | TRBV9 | CASSETVYSPLHF
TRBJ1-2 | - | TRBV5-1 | CASTAGHGYTF
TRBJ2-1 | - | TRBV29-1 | CSVGRGDEQFF
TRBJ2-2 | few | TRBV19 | CASKLHFGLAGEKVSGELFF
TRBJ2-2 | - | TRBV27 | CASSLLVGGSLDGQGNTGELFF
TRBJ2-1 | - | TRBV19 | CASSTPGLATNNEQFF
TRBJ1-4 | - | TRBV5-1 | CASKGGQGGEKLFF
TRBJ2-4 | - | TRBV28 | CASTTNALWYF
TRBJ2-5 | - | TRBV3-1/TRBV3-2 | CASSQVTSGPQGPETQYF
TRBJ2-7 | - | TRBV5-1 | CASSLTTSGRSSYEQYF
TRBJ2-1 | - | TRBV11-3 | CASSFRGVSYNEQFF
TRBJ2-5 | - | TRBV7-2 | CASSLVGTKGVGTQYF
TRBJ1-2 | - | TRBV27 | CASSLGAIGDGYTF
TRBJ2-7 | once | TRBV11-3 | CASSFMSGPSYEQYF
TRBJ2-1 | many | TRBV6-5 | CASTNLAVGNEQFF
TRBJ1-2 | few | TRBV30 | CAWSADRTGSYGYTF
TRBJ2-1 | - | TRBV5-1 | CASSYGTANNEQFF
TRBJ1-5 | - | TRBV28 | CASRRTGAGNQPQHF
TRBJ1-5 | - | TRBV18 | CASSPPRNQPQHF
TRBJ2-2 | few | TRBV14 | CASSHGHPGELFF
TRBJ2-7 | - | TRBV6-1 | CASSEQMGLAGGREQYF
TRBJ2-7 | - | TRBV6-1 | CASSAWDGDNSYEQYF
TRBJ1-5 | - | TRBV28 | CASSPVNQPQHF
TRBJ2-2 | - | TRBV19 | CASSIDGGTSGRRGTGELFF
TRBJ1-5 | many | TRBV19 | CASSRGTTSNQPQHF
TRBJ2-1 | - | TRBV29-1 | CSAHGGGMAFDEQFF
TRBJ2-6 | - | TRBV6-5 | CASSMGGTGANVLTF
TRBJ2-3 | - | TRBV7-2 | CASRLGLAGEADTQYF
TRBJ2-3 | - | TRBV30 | CAWSRTGGTDTQYF
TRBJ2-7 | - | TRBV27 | CASSFTASGGFYEQYF
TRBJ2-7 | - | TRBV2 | CASSELGGLEQYF
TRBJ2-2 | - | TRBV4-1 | CASSQDPLIQGSNTGELFF
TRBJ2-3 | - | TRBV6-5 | CASSYDRYTQYF
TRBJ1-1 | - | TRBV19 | CARSGGRTEAFF
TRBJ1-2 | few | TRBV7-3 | CASSLTVSGYGYTF
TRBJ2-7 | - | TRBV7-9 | CASSLSHGLAGDLYVGQYF
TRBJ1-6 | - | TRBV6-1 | CASSGGSSSYNSPLHF
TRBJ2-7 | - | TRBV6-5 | CASCGRAGEQYF
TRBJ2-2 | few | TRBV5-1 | CASSWDRGDTGELFF
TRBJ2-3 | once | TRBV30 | CAWRRGAGFTDTQYF
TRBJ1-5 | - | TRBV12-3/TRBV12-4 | CASSTGHQPQHF
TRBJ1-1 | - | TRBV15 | CATSRDAMNTEAFF
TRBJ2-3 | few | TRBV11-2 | CASSLVKSGGGTDTQYF
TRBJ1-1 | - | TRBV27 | CASSRGGQFTEAFF
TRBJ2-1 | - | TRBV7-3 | CASSSLTSGSGYNEQFF